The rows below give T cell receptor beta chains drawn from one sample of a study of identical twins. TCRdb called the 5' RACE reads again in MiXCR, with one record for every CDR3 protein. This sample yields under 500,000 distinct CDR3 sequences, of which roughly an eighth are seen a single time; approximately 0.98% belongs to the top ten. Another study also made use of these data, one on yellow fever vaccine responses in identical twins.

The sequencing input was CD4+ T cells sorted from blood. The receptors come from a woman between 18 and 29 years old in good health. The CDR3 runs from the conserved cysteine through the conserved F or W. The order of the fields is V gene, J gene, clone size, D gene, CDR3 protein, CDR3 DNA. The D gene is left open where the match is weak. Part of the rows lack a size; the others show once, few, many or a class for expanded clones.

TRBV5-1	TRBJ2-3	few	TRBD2	CASSLDPAGATDTQYF	TGCGCCAGCAGCTTGGATCCAGCGGGAGCGACAGATACGCAGTATTTT
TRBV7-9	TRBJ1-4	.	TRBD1	CASSLAGQGTEKLFF	TGTGCCAGCAGCTTAGCCGGACAGGGGACTGAAAAACTGTTTTTT
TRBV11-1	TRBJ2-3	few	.	CASSIKGDLGASLLTQYF	TGTGCCAGCAGCATAAAGGGAGACCTAGGGGCTAGCCTCTTAACGCAGTATTTT
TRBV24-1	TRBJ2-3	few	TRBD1	CATGDRQTPDTQYF	TGTGCCACCGGGGACAGGCAAACCCCGGATACGCAGTATTTT
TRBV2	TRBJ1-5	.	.	CASMRGDGQPQHF	TGTGCCAGCATGAGGGGTGACGGTCAGCCCCAGCATTTT
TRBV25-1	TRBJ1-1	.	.	CASSEAPGFRAFF	TGTGCCAGCAGTGAAGCCCCAGGGTTTCGAGCTTTCTTT
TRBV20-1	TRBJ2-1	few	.	CSASQRQTYNEQFF	TGCAGTGCTAGTCAGCGACAGACCTACAATGAGCAGTTCTTC
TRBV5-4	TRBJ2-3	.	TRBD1	CASSLAGTGLISTDTQYF	TGTGCCAGCAGCTTGGCCGGGACAGGACTGATTAGCACAGATACGCAGTATTTT
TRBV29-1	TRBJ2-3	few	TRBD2	CSGTSGGPDTQYF	TGCAGCGGGACTAGCGGGGGGCCAGATACGCAGTATTTT
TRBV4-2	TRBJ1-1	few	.	CASSQIEMNTEAFF	TGTGCCAGCAGCCAGATCGAGATGAACACTGAAGCTTTCTTT
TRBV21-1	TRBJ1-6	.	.	CASSKESSRRNPNQYNSPLHF	TGTGCCAGCAGCAAAGAATCCTCCAGGCGAAACCCAAACCAATATAATTCACCCCTCCACTTT
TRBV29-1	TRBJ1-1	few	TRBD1	CSVRRGPEAFF	TGCAGCGTTAGGAGGGGGCCTGAAGCTTTCTTT
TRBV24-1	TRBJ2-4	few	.	CATSEPGSRGNIQYF	TGTGCCACCAGTGAACCCGGGAGCAGGGGAAACATTCAGTACTTC
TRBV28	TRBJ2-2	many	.	CASSLSRELFF	TGTGCCAGCAGTTTATCCCGGGAGCTGTTTTTT
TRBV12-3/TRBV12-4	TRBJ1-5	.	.	CASSLVGLDQPQHF	TGTGCCAGCAGTTTAGTGGGGTTGGATCAGCCCCAGCATTTT
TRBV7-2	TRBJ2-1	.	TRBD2	CASRGGLAGAHEQFF	TGTGCCAGCAGGGGTGGACTAGCGGGAGCGCATGAGCAGTTCTTC
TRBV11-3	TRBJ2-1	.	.	CATSLGGKGNEQFF	TGTGCCACCTCCTTAGGTGGAAAAGGGAATGAGCAGTTCTTC
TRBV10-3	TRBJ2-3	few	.	CAISSRERPSPDTQYF	TGTGCCATCAGCTCTAGGGAAAGACCCTCCCCAGATACGCAGTATTTT
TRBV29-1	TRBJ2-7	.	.	CSVSLARDEQYF	TGCAGCGTCTCTCTTGCGAGGGACGAGCAGTACTTC
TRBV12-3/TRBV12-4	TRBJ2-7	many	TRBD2	CASSFRGDLAYEQYF	TGTGCCAGCAGTTTTCGGGGGGACTTAGCCTACGAGCAGTACTTC
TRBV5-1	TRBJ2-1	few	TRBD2	CASTYRAGGDVNQFF	TGCGCCAGCACCTATAGGGCGGGAGGAGATGTAAACCAGTTCTTC
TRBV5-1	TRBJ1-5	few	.	CASSLVGDANQPQHF	TGCGCCAGCAGCTTGGTGGGGGACGCCAATCAGCCCCAGCATTTT
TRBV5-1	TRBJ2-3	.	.	CASSLDGQNTDTQYF	TGCGCCAGCAGCTTGGATGGACAGAACACAGATACGCAGTATTTT
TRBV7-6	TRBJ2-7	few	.	CASSGGSNEQYF	TGTGCCAGCAGCGGGGGATCGAACGAGCAGTACTTC
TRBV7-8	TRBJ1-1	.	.	CASSSRTQGNTEAFF	TGTGCCAGCAGCTCACGGACACAGGGGAACACTGAAGCTTTCTTT
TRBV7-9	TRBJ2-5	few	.	CASSFGTSQETQYF	TGTGCCAGCAGCTTTGGGACATCCCAAGAGACCCAGTACTTC
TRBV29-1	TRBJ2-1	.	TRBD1	CSVRGGQGAGEQFF	TGCAGCGTTCGAGGGGGACAGGGGGCAGGGGAGCAGTTCTTC
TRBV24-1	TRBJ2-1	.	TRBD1	CATSEPGTGPIMFF	TGTGCCACCAGTGAACCTGGGACAGGACCTATTATGTTCTTC
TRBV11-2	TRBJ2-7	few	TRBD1	CASSTTGVSYEQYF	TGTGCCAGCAGCACGACAGGGGTATCCTACGAGCAGTACTTC
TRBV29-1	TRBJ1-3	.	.	CSVVSAEAGNTIYF	TGCAGCGTTGTGTCAGCCGAAGCTGGAAACACCATATATTTT
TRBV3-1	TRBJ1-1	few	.	CASSQADRNTEAFF	TGTGCCAGCAGCCAAGCCGACAGGAACACTGAAGCTTTCTTT